A selection of T cell receptor beta chains follows, all from one sample in a study of human T cells and chemical hapten exposure. MiXCR was run by TCRdb on the RACE reads, yielding one entry per CDR3 protein. The data hold around 380,000 distinct CDR3 sequences, with roughly 4.8% observed a single time. The specimen was whole blood, collected in connection with sensitization to the hapten diphenylcyclopropenone (DPC). These receptors all stem from a woman between 50 and 59 years old with alopecia areata. Some clones in this sample may be carry-over from other donors' samples. CDR3s include the opening cysteine and the closing phenylalanine or tryptophan. The D gene is left open where the match is weak. Part of the rows lack a size; the others show once, few, many or a class for expanded clones.

D,J,size,V,DNA,CDR3
NA,TRBJ2-1,many,TRBV29-1,TGCAGCGTCACCTTTGGGGTCGGGCAGTTCTTC,CSVTFGVGQFF
NA,TRBJ1-2,many,TRBV11-2,TGTGCCAGCAGCTTAGCCGCGGGCCTCTCGCTTACCTATGGCTACACCTTC,CASSLAAGLSLTYGYTF
NA,TRBJ1-4,many,TRBV18,TGTGCCAGCTCTCAAGGCGGGGGACCGACTAATGAAAAACTGTTTTTT,CASSQGGGPTNEKLFF
NA,TRBJ1-2,few,TRBV11-2,TGTGCCAGCAGCTATACGGGGGGTAATGGCTATGGCTACACCTTC,CASSYTGGNGYGYTF
NA,TRBJ1-2,few,TRBV9,TGTGCCAGCAGCGTAGTAGACACCCCTTATGGCTACACCTTC,CASSVVDTPYGYTF
NA,TRBJ1-5,many,TRBV28,TGTGCCAGCAGTTTACTCAGGGACCATCAGCCCCAGCATTTT,CASSLLRDHQPQHF
TRBD2,TRBJ2-7,many,TRBV2,TGTGCCAGCAGGGGGCTAGCGGAGGGGTGGCAGTACTTC,CASRGLAEGWQYF
TRBD2,TRBJ2-3,many,TRBV20-1,TGCAGTGCTAGAGCGGCTAGCGGCTATACGCAGTATTTT,CSARAASGYTQYF
NA,TRBJ1-5,few,TRBV7-9,TGTGCCAGCAGCTTAGCGCTAGGGCAGTTTAATCAGCCCCAGCATTTT,CASSLALGQFNQPQHF
NA,TRBJ1-1,many,TRBV29-1,TGCAGCGTTGAATACGGGGTGAACACTGAAGCTTTCTTT,CSVEYGVNTEAFF
TRBD1,TRBJ2-7,many,TRBV11-2,TGTGCCAGCAGCCCGGGACAGGCCGACGAGCAGTACTTC,CASSPGQADEQYF
NA,TRBJ2-1,NA,TRBV5-1,TGCGCCAGCAGCTTGGCCAGCGGAGCCTCCTACAATGAGCAGTTCTTC,CASSLASGASYNEQFF
TRBD2,TRBJ2-5,few,TRBV7-9,TGTGCCAGCAGCCGAAGCGGGAGGCGGGAACAAGAGACCCAGTACTTC,CASSRSGRREQETQYF
TRBD1,TRBJ2-5,many,TRBV9,TGTGCCAGCAGCCCACGGACAGGGGGCCGGGAGACCCAGTACTTC,CASSPRTGGRETQYF
NA,TRBJ2-7,few,TRBV20-1,TGCAGTGCTAGAGATAGGCTGGCGACGGGGGAGCAGTACTTC,CSARDRLATGEQYF
NA,TRBJ2-1,NA,TRBV12-3/TRBV12-4,TGTGCCAGCAGCCCTGGGGCGGGAAGGGGGCTGGGTGAGCAGTTCTTC,CASSPGAGRGLGEQFF
NA,TRBJ2-6,NA,TRBV5-1,TGCGCCAGCAGCTCTCTCAGGGATTCTGGGGCCAACGTCCTGACTTTC,CASSSLRDSGANVLTF
NA,TRBJ1-2,many,TRBV12-3/TRBV12-4,TGTGCCAGCAGCCTTACTGCCCCTTATGGCTACACCTTC,CASSLTAPYGYTF
TRBD2,TRBJ2-5,many,TRBV27,TGTGCCAGCAGTCTCACCGGGACTAGCGGCCAAGAGACCCAGTACTTC,CASSLTGTSGQETQYF
NA,TRBJ1-5,few,TRBV10-3,TGTGCCATCAGTGAGGGCGTGGCGGATCAGCCCCAGCATTTT,CAISEGVADQPQHF
TRBD1,TRBJ2-7,few,TRBV28,TGTGCATCTAGAAGGGACAGGGGGCACTACGAGCAGTACTTC,CASRRDRGHYEQYF
NA,TRBJ1-4,few,TRBV7-2,TGTGCCAGCAGCGCCCGACAGGCTTTTAATGAAAAACTGTTTTTT,CASSARQAFNEKLFF
TRBD1,TRBJ2-4,NA,TRBV7-9,TGTGCCAGCAGCTCGGCAGGGGGCGCGGGAAACATTCAGTACTTC,CASSSAGGAGNIQYF
NA,TRBJ2-1,few,TRBV12-3/TRBV12-4,TGTGCCAGCAGTTTCGCCCCTCGGAATGAGCAGTTCTTC,CASSFAPRNEQFF
NA,TRBJ1-6,few,TRBV6-1,TGTGCCAGCGGGACGAACCAATTAACCCTCCACTTT,CASGTNQLTLHF
NA,TRBJ2-2,few,TRBV9,TGTGCCAGCAGCTCCAGACATGGAACCGGGGAGCTGTTTTTT,CASSSRHGTGELFF
NA,TRBJ2-5,few,TRBV18,TGTGCCAGCTCACCAGGGGACCAAGAGACCCAGTACTTC,CASSPGDQETQYF
TRBD1,TRBJ1-1,NA,TRBV3-1,TGTGCCAGCAGCCAAGATGAGGGGGCGAATCTAGCTGAAGCTTTCTTT,CASSQDEGANLAEAFF
NA,TRBJ2-3,many,TRBV6-2/TRBV6-3,TGTGCCAGCAGGCTCGGTGGGAGTACTAGCACAGATACGCAGTATTTT,CASRLGGSTSTDTQYF
NA,TRBJ2-1,NA,TRBV18,TGTGCCAGCTCACCAGGGCTATCCCCTAGGAATGAGCAGTTCTTC,CASSPGLSPRNEQFF
NA,TRBJ2-7,many,TRBV7-2,TGTGCCAGCAGCTCCCCTGGGGGCAGCAACGAGCAGTACTTC,CASSSPGGSNEQYF
NA,TRBJ2-7,many,TRBV4-1,TGCGCCAGCAGCCAAACCCGGACAGCCTACGAGCAGTACTTC,CASSQTRTAYEQYF
TRBD2,TRBJ2-3,many,TRBV29-1,TGCAGCGTTGTTGCTAGCGGGAGGACAGATACGCAGTATTTT,CSVVASGRTDTQYF
TRBD1,TRBJ2-6,few,TRBV2,TGTGCCAGCAGTGTGTATGGGACAGCCTACGGCTCTGGGGCCAACGTCCTGACTTTC,CASSVYGTAYGSGANVLTF
NA,TRBJ2-1,many,TRBV2,TGTGCCAGCAGTCACACTAGAGGGGGCTACAATGAGCAGTTCTTC,CASSHTRGGYNEQFF